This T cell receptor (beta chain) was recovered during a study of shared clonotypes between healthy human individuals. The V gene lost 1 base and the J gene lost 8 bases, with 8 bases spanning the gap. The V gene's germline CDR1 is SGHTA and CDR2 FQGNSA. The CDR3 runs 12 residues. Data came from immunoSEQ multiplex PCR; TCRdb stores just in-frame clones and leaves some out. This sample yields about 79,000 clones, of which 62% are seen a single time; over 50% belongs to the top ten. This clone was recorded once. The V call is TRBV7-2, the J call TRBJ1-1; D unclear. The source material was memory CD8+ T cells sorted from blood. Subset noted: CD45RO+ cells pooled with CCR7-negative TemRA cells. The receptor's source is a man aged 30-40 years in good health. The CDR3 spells CASSLVGGEAFF. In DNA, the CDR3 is TGTGCCAGCAGCTTAGTTGGAGGGGAAGCTTTCTTT.